This T cell receptor (beta chain) was captured by sequencing in a study of T-cell reconstitution after alpha-beta-depleted transplantation in children. V dropped 4 bases and J dropped 1 base, with 12 bases sitting between them. The CDR3 spans 15 residues. The germline V gene encodes CDR1 MNHEY and CDR2 SMNVEV (reference sequence). This clonotype has at least ten counts. It was with unique molecular identifiers that the TCRbeta library was prepared. TCRdb independently ran MiXCR on the PCR reads; one entry per CDR3 protein. The table lists over 450,000 distinct CDR3 sequences, 10% to 13% of them singletons, with roughly 2.1% in the top ten.

This clonotype was obtained from a child younger than 10 with inherited bone marrow failure, due to receive a stem cell transplant. The rearrangement links TRBV27 to TRBJ2-3, with D tentatively TRBD1 (6 bases). Material: PBMCs, obtained before TCRalphabeta/CD19-depleted stem cell transplant. The CDR3 spells CASSYEPGGTDTQYF. The CDR3 DNA sequence: TGTGCCAGCAGTTACGAGCCAGGGGGCACAGATACGCAGTATTTT.